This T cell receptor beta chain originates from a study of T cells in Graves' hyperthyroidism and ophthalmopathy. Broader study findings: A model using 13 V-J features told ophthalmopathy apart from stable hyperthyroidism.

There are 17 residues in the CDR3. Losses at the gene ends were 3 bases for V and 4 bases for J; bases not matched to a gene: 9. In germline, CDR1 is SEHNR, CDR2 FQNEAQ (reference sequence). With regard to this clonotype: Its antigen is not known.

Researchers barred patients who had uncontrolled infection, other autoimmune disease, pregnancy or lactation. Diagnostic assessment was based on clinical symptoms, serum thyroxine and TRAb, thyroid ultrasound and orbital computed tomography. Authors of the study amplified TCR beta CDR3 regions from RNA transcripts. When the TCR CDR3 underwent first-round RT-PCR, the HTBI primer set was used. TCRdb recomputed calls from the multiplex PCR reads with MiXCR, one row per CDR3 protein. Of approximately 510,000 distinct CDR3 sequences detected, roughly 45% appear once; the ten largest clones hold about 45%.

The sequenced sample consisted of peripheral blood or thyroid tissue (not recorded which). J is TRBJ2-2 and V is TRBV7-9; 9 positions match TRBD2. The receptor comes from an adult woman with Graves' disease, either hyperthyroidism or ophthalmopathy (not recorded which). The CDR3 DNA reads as TGTGCCAGCAGCTTGGGGAGAGGACTAGCGACCACCGGGGAGCTGTTTTTT. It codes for CASSLGRGLATTGELFF.